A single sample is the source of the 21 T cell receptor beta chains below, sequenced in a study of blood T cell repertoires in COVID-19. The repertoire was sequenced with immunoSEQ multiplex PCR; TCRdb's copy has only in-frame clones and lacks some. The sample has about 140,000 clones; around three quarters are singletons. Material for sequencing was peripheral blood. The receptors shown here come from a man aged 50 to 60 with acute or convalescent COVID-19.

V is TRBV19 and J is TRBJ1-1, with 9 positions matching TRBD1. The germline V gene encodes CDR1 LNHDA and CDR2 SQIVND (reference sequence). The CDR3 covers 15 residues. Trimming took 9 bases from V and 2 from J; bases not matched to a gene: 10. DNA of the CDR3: TGTGCCAGCCGACAGGGGGAGTGGGGTAACACTGAAGCTTTCTTT. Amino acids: CASRQGEWGNTEAFF.

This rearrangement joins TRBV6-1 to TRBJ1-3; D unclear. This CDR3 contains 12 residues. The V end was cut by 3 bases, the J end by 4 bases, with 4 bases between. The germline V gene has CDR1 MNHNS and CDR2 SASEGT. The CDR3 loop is CASSEAGNTIYF. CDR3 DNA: TGTGCCAGCAGTGAGGCAGGAAACACCATATATTTT.

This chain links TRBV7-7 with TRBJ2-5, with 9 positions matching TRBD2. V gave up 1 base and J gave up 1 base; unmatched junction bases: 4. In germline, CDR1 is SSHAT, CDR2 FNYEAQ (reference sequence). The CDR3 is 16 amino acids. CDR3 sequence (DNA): TGTGCCAGCAGCTTAGGCGGGAGGGGGTTCCAAGAGACCCAGTACTTC. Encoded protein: CASSLGGRGFQETQYF.

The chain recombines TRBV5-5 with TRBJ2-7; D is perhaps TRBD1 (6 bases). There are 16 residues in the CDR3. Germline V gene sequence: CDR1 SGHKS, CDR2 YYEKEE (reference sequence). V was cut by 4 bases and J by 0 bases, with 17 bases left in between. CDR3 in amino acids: CASSGITGFPSYEQYF. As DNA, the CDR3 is TGTGCCAGCAGCGGGATCACAGGGTTCCCCTCCTACGAGCAGTACTTC.

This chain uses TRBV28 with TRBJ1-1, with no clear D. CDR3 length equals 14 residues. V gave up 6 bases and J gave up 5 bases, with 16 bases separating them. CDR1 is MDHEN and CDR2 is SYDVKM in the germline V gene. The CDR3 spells CASSDNSPRTEAFF. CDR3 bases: TGTGCCAGCAGCGACAATTCCCCCAGGACTGAAGCTTTCTTT. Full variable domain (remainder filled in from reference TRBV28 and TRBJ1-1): DVKVTQSSRYLVKRTGEKVFLECVQDMDHENMFWYRQDPGLGLRLIYFSYDVKMKEKGDIPEGYSVSREKKERFSLILESASTNQTSMYLCASSDNSPRTEAFFGQGTRLTVV.

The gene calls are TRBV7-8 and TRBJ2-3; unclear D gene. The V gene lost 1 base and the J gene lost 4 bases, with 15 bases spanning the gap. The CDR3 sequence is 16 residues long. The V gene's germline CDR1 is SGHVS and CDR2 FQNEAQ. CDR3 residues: CASSLGPGIRADTQYF. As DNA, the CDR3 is TGTGCCAGCAGCTTAGGCCCAGGAATCCGCGCAGATACGCAGTATTTT.

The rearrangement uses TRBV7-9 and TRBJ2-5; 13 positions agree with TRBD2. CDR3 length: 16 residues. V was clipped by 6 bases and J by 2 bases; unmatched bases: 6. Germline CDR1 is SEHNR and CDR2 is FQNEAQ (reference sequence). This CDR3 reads CASSQRTSGGQETQYF. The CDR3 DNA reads TGTGCCAGCAGTCAACGGACTAGCGGGGGACAAGAGACCCAGTACTTC.

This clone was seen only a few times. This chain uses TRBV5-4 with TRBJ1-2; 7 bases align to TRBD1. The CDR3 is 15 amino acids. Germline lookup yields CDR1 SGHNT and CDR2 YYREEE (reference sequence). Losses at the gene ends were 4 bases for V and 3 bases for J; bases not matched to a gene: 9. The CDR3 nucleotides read TGTGCCAGCAGCGTAGACAGGGAGGCGGACTATGGCTACACCTTC. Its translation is CASSVDREADYGYTF.

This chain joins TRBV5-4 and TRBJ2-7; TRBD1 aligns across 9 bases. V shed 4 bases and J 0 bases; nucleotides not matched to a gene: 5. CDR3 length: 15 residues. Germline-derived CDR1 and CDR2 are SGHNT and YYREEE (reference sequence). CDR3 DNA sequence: TGTGCCAGCAGCGGGACAGGGTTGAGCTCCTACGAGCAGTACGTC. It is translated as CASSGTGLSSYEQYV.

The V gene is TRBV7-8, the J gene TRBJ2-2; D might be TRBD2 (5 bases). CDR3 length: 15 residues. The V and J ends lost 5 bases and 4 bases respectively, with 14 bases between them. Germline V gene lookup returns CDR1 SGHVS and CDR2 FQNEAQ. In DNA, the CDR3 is TGTGCCAGCAGCATTAGCGTTTTTGGCACCGGGGAGCTGTTTTTT. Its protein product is CASSISVFGTGELFF. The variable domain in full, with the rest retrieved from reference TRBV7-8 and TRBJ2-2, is GAGVSQSPRYKVAKRGQDVALRCDPISGHVSLFWYQQALGQGPEFLTYFQNEAQLDKSGLPSDRFFAERPEGSVSTLKIQRTQQEDSAVYLCASSISVFGTGELFFGEGSRLTVL.

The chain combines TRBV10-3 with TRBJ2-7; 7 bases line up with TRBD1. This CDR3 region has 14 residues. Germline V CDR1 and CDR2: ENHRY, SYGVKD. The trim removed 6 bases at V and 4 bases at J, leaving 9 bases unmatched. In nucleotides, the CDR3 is TGTGCCATCAGACCACGGGACAGCTCTTACGAGCAGTACTTC. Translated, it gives CAIRPRDSSYEQYF.

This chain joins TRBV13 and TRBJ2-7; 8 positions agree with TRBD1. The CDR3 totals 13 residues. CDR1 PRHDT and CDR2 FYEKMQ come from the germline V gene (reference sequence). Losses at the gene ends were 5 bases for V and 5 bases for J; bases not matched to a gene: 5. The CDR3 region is CASSPTGENEQYV. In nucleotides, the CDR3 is TGTGCCAGCAGCCCGACAGGGGAAAACGAGCAGTACGTC.

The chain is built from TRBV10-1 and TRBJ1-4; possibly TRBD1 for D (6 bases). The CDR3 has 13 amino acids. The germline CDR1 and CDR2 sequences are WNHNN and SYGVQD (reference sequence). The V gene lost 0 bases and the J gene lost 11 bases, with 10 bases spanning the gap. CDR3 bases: TGCGCCAGCAGTGAGTCAGGGGGAGCGAAACTGTTTTTT. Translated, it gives CASSESGGAKLFF.

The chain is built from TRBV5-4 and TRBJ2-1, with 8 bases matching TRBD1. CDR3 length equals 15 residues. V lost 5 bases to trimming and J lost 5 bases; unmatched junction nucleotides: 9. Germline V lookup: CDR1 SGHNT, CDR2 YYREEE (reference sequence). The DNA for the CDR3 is TGTGCCAGCAGGTCCGGGACAGGAGCTAACAATGAGCAGTTCTTC. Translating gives CASRSGTGANNEQFF.

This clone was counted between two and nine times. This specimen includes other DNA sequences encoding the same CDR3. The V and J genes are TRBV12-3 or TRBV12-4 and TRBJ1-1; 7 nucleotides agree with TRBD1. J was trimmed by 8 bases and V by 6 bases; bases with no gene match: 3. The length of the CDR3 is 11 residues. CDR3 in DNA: TGTGCCAGCAGCCTGACAGGGGAAGCTTTCTTT. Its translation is CASSLTGEAFF.

This CDR3 is CASSPRQGLAGPLEQFF. The CDR3 nucleotides read TGTGCCAGCAGTCCCCGACAGGGACTAGCGGGGCCCCTCGAGCAGTTCTTC. V gene TRBV6-6 combines with J gene TRBJ2-1; TRBD2 aligns across 13 bases. Germline CDR1 reads MNHNY; CDR2 reads SVGAGI (reference sequence). The CDR3 has 17 amino acids. V trimming: 5 bases; J trimming: 10 bases; junction bases outside the gene matches: 14.

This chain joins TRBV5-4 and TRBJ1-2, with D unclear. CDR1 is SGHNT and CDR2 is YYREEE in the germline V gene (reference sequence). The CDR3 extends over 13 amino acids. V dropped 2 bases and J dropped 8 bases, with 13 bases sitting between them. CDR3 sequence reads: CASSFPGFGGYTF. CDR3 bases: TGTGCCAGCAGCTTCCCGGGATTCGGGGGCTACACCTTC.

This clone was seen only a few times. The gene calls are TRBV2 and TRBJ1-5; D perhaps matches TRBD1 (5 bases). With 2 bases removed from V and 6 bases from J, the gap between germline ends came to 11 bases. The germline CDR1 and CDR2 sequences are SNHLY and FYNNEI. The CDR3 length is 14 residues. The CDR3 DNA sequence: TGTGCCAGCAGTGAATCGGGGGGAGGTCAGCCCCAGCATTTT. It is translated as CASSESGGGQPQHF.

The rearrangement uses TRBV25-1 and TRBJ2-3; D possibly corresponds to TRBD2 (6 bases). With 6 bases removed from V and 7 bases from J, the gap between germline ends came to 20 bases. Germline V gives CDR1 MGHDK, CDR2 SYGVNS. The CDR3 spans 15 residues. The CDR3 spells CASSLGGVRVHTQYF. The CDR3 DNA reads TGTGCCAGCAGCCTCGGCGGGGTGAGGGTACATACGCAGTATTTT.

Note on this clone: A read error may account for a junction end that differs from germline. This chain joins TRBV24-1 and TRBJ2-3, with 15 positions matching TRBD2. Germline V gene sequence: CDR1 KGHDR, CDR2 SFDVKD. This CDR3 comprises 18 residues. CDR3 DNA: TGTGCCACCAGTGCCCCGGGACTAGCGGGGGGAAGCAGAGATACGCAGTATTTT. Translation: CATSAPGLAGGSRDTQYF.

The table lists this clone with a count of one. The DNA of the CDR3 is TGTGCCAGCAGCCTGGACAGGGGGGCCACAGATACGCAGTATTTT. It specifies CASSLDRGATDTQYF. The chain joins TRBV5-8 to TRBJ2-3, with 10 bases matching TRBD1. The germline CDR1 and CDR2 sequences are SGHTS and YDEGEE. The CDR3 loop spans 15 amino acids. Trimming cost V 4 bases and J 2 bases; bases outside gene matches: 4.